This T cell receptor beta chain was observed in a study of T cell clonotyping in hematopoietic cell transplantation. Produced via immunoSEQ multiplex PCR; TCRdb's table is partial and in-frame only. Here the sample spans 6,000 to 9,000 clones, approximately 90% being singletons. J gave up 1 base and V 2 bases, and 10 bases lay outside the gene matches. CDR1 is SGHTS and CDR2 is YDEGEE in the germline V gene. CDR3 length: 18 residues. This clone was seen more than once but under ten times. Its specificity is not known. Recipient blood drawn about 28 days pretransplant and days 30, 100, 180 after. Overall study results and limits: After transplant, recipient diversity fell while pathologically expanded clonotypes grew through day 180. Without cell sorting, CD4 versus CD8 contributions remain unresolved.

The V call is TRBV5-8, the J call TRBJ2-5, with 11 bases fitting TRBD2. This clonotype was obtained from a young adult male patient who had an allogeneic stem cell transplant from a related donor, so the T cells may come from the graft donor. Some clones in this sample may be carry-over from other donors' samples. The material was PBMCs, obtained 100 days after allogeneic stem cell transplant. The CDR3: CASSFSGRASVGQETQYF. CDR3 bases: TGTGCCAGCAGCTTTAGCGGGAGGGCTTCCGTGGGCCAAGAGACCCAGTACTTC. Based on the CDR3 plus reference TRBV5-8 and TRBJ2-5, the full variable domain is EAGVTQSPTHLIKTRGQQATLRCSPISGHTSVYWYQQALGLGLQFLLWYDEGEERNRGNFPPRFSGRQFPNYSSELNVNALELEDSALYLCASSFSGRASVGQETQYFGPGTRLLVL.